Listed here are 20 T cell receptor beta chains from one sample, sequenced in a study of T cell clones after liver transplantation. The repertoire was sequenced with immunoSEQ multiplex PCR; TCRdb's copy has only in-frame clones and lacks some. The sample lists more than 100,000 clones, about 80% occurring once. Source: CD4+ T cells from blood, taken approximately 50 months after liver transplant. These receptors were taken from a human patient who received a liver transplant. Some T cells may arise from the graft donor.

The chain carries TRBV4-2 and TRBJ2-1; TRBD2 agrees at 7 bases. After removal of 0 bases from V and 4 bases from J, the junction contained 9 bases not matched to a gene. The V gene's germline CDR1 is LGHNA and CDR2 YNFKEQ. This CDR3 region has 17 residues. CDR3 coding DNA: TGTGCCAGCAGCCAAGAATACGGCCGGGGACTATACAATGAGCAGTTCTTC. Amino acid sequence: CASSQEYGRGLYNEQFF.

The chain recombines TRBV7-9 with TRBJ1-1; perhaps TRBD1 as D (5 bases). Trimming shortened V by 3 bases and J by 7 bases, and 12 bases separated the two germline ends. Per germline, CDR1 SEHNR and CDR2 FQNEAQ (reference sequence). The CDR3 runs to 13 residues. Written as DNA, the CDR3 is TGTGCCAGCAGCTTGGGGCAGGTGTTTGAAGCTTTCTTT. Amino acid sequence: CASSLGQVFEAFF. Based on the CDR3 plus reference TRBV7-9 and TRBJ1-1, the full variable domain is DTGVSQNPRHKITKRGQNVTFRCDPISEHNRLYWYRQTLGQGPEFLTYFQNEAQLEKSRLLSDRFSAERPKGSFSTLEIQRTEQGDSAMYLCASSLGQVFEAFFGQGTRLTVV.

The V and J genes are TRBV27 and TRBJ2-2, with 8 bases identical to TRBD1. This CDR3 comprises 15 residues. Germline CDR1 is MNHEY and CDR2 is SMNVEV (reference sequence). With V trimmed by 5 bases and J by 6 bases, 8 bases remained unmatched. The CDR3 loop reads CASSRPTGAAGELFF. Here the CDR3 DNA reads TGTGCCAGCAGTCGCCCGACAGGGGCCGCCGGGGAGCTGTTTTTT.

The CDR3 region is CASSLVGGNTEAFF. The CDR3 bases are TGTGCCAGCTCACTAGTAGGGGGTAACACTGAAGCTTTCTTT. This chain joins TRBV18 and TRBJ1-1; maybe TRBD1 (6 bases). CDR1 is KGHSH, CDR2 LQKENI, per germline. This CDR3 contains 14 residues. V was cut by 4 bases and J by 2 bases, with 11 bases left in between.

The chain is built from TRBV5-4 and TRBJ1-1; D possibly corresponds to TRBD1 (6 bases). Trimming shortened V by 0 bases and J by 5 bases, and 20 bases separated the two germline ends. The CDR3 is made up of 17 amino acids. CDR1 is SGHNT and CDR2 is YYREEE in the germline V gene (reference sequence). The CDR3 is CASSLVPRAGASTEAFF. CDR3 bases: TGTGCCAGCAGCTTGGTCCCACGGGCGGGGGCCTCGACTGAAGCTTTCTTT.

The chain links TRBV21-1 to TRBJ2-2; TRBD2 was called by the table and not checked on the DNA. TRBV21-1 is flagged as a pseudogene. The CDR3 contains 15 residues. The DNA of the CDR3 is TGTGCCAGCAGCAAAGTAGAAACGAACACCGGGGAGCTGTTTTTT. Translated: CASSKVETNTGELFF.

J is TRBJ1-2 and V is TRBV15; D gene ambiguous. CDR1 and CDR2 (germline): LNHNV, YYDKDF (reference sequence). The length of the CDR3 is 15 residues. The V end was cut by 6 bases, the J end by 8 bases, with 22 bases between. CDR3 loop: CATSLDAGLISGYTF. The CDR3 coding sequence is TGTGCCACCAGTCTCGATGCGGGTCTCATATCGGGCTACACCTTC.

V is TRBV7-9 and J is TRBJ2-2; D call uncertain. The germline V gene encodes CDR1 SEHNR and CDR2 FQNEAQ (reference sequence). There are 12 residues in the CDR3. V was trimmed by 6 bases and J by 4 bases, leaving 6 bases between them. The CDR3 nucleotides are TGTGCCAGCAGACCAACCACCGGGGAGCTGTTTTTT. It yields the protein CASRPTTGELFF.

The gene calls are TRBV27 and TRBJ1-5, with 8 bases fitting TRBD1. This CDR3 contains 14 residues. The V segment lost 6 bases and the J segment 7 bases; nucleotides outside the gene matches: 8. CDR1 and CDR2 (germline): MNHEY, SMNVEV (reference sequence). CDR3 DNA: TGTGCCAGCAGAGGACAGGGTGAACCCCAGCCCCAGCATTTT. This encodes CASRGQGEPQPQHF.

V usage is TRBV7-6 and J usage is TRBJ2-6, with D possibly being TRBD2 (6 bases). CDR3 length: 19 amino acids. CDR1 and CDR2 (germline): SGHVS, FNYEAQ. V was pared by 5 bases and J by 0 bases, with 20 bases between. The CDR3: CASSPRVRGPSSGANVLTF. In DNA, the CDR3 is TGTGCCAGCAGCCCTCGGGTGCGGGGCCCGAGCTCTGGGGCCAACGTCCTGACTTTC. The full variable domain, rest sourced from reference TRBV7-6 and TRBJ2-6, is GAGVSQSPRYKVTKRGQDVALRCDPISGHVSLYWYRQALGQGPEFLTYFNYEAQQDKSGLPNDRFSAERPEGSISTLTIQRTEQRDSAMYRCASSPRVRGPSSGANVLTFGAGSRLTVL.

The genes are TRBV10-2 and TRBJ2-7; D remains unclear. The CDR3 length is 12 residues. Germline CDR1 WSHSY, CDR2 SAAADI. V dropped 1 base and J dropped 7 bases, with 8 bases sitting between them. CDR3 bases: TGCGCCAGCAGTGAGTTAGATTGGGAGCAGTACTTC. Translation: CASSELDWEQYF.

The rearrangement links TRBV5-5 to TRBJ2-7, with D perhaps being TRBD1 or TRBD2 (8 bases each). CDR3 length: 14 residues. V gave up 6 bases and J gave up 3 bases, with 16 bases separating them. The germline V gene encodes CDR1 SGHKS and CDR2 YYEKEE (reference sequence). This CDR3 is CASTREGQDYEQYF. CDR3 bases: TGTGCCAGCACCCGGGAGGGACAGGACTACGAGCAGTACTTC.

V gene TRBV4-2 combines with J gene TRBJ2-1; 9 positions agree with TRBD2. V trimming: 0 bases; J trimming: 12 bases; junction bases outside the gene matches: 6. Germline assignment: CDR1 LGHNA and CDR2 YNFKEQ. The CDR3 contains 14 residues. This chain's CDR3 is CASSQEGTSKRQFF. The DNA for the CDR3 is TGTGCCAGCAGCCAAGAAGGGACTAGCAAACGGCAGTTCTTC.

This clone has just a few counts. This chain links TRBV28 with TRBJ2-7, with D unresolved. V was pared by 3 bases and J by 4 bases, with 10 bases between. Germline values: CDR1 MDHEN, CDR2 SYDVKM. CDR3 length: 13 amino acids. Written as DNA, the CDR3 is TGTGCCAGCAGTTTGGCCCCGAGGTACGAGCAGTACTTC. This encodes CASSLAPRYEQYF. The full variable domain, completed using reference TRBV28 and TRBJ2-7, is DVKVTQSSRYLVKRTGEKVFLECVQDMDHENMFWYRQDPGLGLRLIYFSYDVKMKEKGDIPEGYSVSREKKERFSLILESASTNQTSMYLCASSLAPRYEQYFGPGTRLTVT.

The rearrangement joins TRBV28 to TRBJ2-1; 8 bases are a match to TRBD1. This CDR3 region has 14 residues. From germline, CDR1 is MDHEN and CDR2 SYDVKM. The ends lost 5 bases at V and 8 bases at J; junction bases unmatched: 8. The CDR3 region is CASSMDRVLYEQFF. The CDR3 DNA sequence: TGTGCCAGCAGTATGGACAGGGTTTTATATGAGCAGTTCTTC.

This clone has just one count. V is TRBV2 and J is TRBJ2-7, with 7 bases identical to TRBD2. The J segment lost 9 bases and the V segment lost 2 bases, leaving 10 bases of the junction unmatched. The CDR3 is 14 residues long. Germline-derived CDR1 and CDR2 are SNHLY and FYNNEI. CDR3 in amino acids: CASSETSVLRAQYF. The CDR3 nucleotides read TGTGCCAGCAGTGAAACTAGCGTTCTACGAGCGCAGTACTTC.

J is TRBJ1-5 and V is TRBV7-9; 8 nucleotides match TRBD1. Trimming at V came to 5 bases and at J to 6 bases, leaving 6 bases not matched to a gene. Germline CDR1 and CDR2: SEHNR and FQNEAQ (reference sequence). This CDR3 region has 14 residues. CDR3 in amino acids: CASSQGTGPQPQHF. CDR3 nucleotides: TGTGCCAGCAGCCAAGGGACAGGACCTCAGCCCCAGCATTTT.

V gene TRBV25-1 combines with J gene TRBJ1-2, with a possible D match to TRBD1 (6 bases). V lost 0 bases and J 6 bases, leaving 14 bases between the germline ends. This CDR3 contains 15 residues. Germline assignment: CDR1 MGHDK and CDR2 SYGVNS. CDR3 in amino acids: CASSEYGRGGDGYTF. The CDR3, as DNA: TGTGCCAGCAGTGAATATGGCAGGGGTGGAGATGGCTACACCTTC.

The chain joins TRBV10-3 to TRBJ1-1, with TRBD1 as a possible D gene (5 bases). V gave up 0 bases and J gave up 5 bases, with 16 bases separating them. CDR1 and CDR2 (germline): ENHRY, SYGVKD. The CDR3 consists of 16 residues. CDR3 DNA sequence: TGTGCCATCAGTGAGTCCGTCGGGGGGACTGGTACTGAAGCTTTCTTT. Protein sequence: CAISESVGGTGTEAFF.

This sequence joins TRBV7-2 and TRBJ2-2; no clear D gene. The germline V gene encodes CDR1 SGHTA and CDR2 FQGNSA. Trimming removed 5 bases from V and 6 bases from J, with 7 bases in between. This CDR3 is 12 amino acids long. CDR3 DNA: TGTGCCAGCAGCACCCCACCCGGGGAGCTGTTTTTT. As protein: CASSTPPGELFF.